This entry concerns a single T cell receptor beta chain. Its antigen is still unknown. The record has no base qualities; no much larger clone is one base away. The CDR3 runs 14 residues from the cysteine to the phenylalanine. Only the CDR3 region is kept as DNA, spanning 42 bases read in frame from base 1. From V the trimming removes 4 bases and from J it removes 7 bases, while the gene matches leave 6 bases of the junction unaccounted for. Based on the germline V gene, the CDR1 and CDR2 sequences are MNHEY and SVGAGI. Per the publication, the time point label means: baseline before first vaccination. Samples from vaccinated people were obtained from the UK trials COV001 and COV002, which included a single-blind randomized controlled phase 2/3 trial of AZD1222 (ChAdOx1 nCoV-19) in healthy adults. For TCRbeta chain sequencing, PBMC samples were collected from trial participants at day 0 and at day 28 after the second dose.

The sample comes from a study of T cell responses to AZD1222 COVID-19 vaccine (dated by TCRdb to 2020 to 2023). A note on the overall study: AZD1222 recipients whose second dose came at about 4 weeks and those whose second dose came at about 12 weeks were combined into one group, since spike-specific TCR depth and breadth did not differ between the two schedules. Enrollment into the trials was organized by age into subgroups of 18-55, 56-69 and 70-plus years, and those subgroups contained approximately 150, 30 and 60 TCR-sequenced participants, respectively. A total of approximately 240 trial participants underwent TCR sequencing, of whom 207 had received two doses of AZD1222 and approximately 26 had received two doses of the MenACWY control vaccine.

The CDR3 regions of human TCRbeta chains were analyzed by immunosequencing. The paper's data handling went like this. TCRs in the repertoires were compared against a reference library of SARS-CoV-2-specific TCRs that had been generated with the MIRA antigen-specificity platform. Breadth was defined as the fraction of unique TCRs that were SARS-CoV-2-associated, and depth was defined as the fraction of total T cells that were SARS-CoV-2-associated. Using the MIRA data, each spike-specific TCR was mapped to the spike region that the TCR reacts to and placed in a CD4 or CD8 class. Log10-transformed breadth and depth values were compared by one-way ANOVA with Sidak's multiple comparisons tests. In its TCRdb copy, this immuneACCESS table keeps in-frame sequences only and misses some clones. Where compared with another copy, unresolved V genes explain less than half of these, and the others have no known cause. The D gene and trimming were derived from the DNA, and the V and J assignments and clone size from that table. The sample profile shows about 99,000 clones; roughly nine tenths of them were found once. About 3% of the sample belongs to the ten largest clones.

The paper's findings and limits, for the study overall: Reportedly, almost half of the unique spike-specific TCRs recognized epitopes lying outside the regions that are mutated in the B.1.351 and B.1.1.7 variants. Participants were mostly white British, with more females than males. The authors suggested clonal diversity may have been underestimated. After two AZD1222 doses, spike-specific TCR breadth and depth were significantly higher than at day 0 and than in MenACWY recipients. The whole spike protein was spanned by vaccine-associated CD4 TCRs, and dominant responses were seen in regions 160-218 and 743-854. Conclusions about previously exposed vaccinees are limited, since just a handful of AZD1222 recipients were seropositive for SARS-CoV-2 at baseline. Because no day 14 peak-response samples were available, the repertoires could be characterized only after the peak T cell response. In the small 56-69-year group, the increase in depth fell short of significance, most likely because of low power.

Recombination connected TRBV6-5 to TRBJ1-4; the central 7 bases match TRBD1. Sample: peripheral blood, taken on day 0 of AZD1222 vaccination. The clonotype comes from an adult in good health. CDR3 reads: CASSFTGVGEKLFF. The nucleotide sequence reads TGTGCCAGCAGTTTTACAGGGGTTGGTGAAAAACTGTTTTTT.